This T cell receptor (beta chain) was captured in a study of CD8 T cells in Susac syndrome. The CDR3 totals 14 residues. With 5 bases clipped from V and 7 bases from J, the junction kept 6 bases outside the gene matches. CDR1 is SGHNT and CDR2 is YYREEE in the germline V gene (reference sequence). After extraction with the RNeasy kit, roughly 0.45 to 1 ug of the RNA was reverse transcribed using random hexamers. A single record per CDR3 protein comes from TCRdb applying MiXCR to the immunoSEQ multiplex PCR reads. The sample yields 200,000 to 250,000 distinct CDR3 sequences, 95% seen once. Sequencing of TCR beta was carried out in blood CD8+ and CD4+ T cells.

Sequenced material: CD4+ T cells from PBMCs. The chain recombines TRBV5-4 with TRBJ1-6; TRBD1 matches at 7 bases. The clonotype comes from a human donor with multiple sclerosis. CDR3: CASSRQGTNSPLHF. CDR3 nucleotide sequence: TGTGCCAGCAGTCGACAGGGTACAAATTCACCCCTCCACTTT.